The TCR beta chain described here comes from a study of T-cell reconstitution after alpha-beta-depleted transplantation in children. Ten or more counts support this clonotype. This CDR3 has 13 residues. V lost 7 bases to trimming and J lost 0 bases, with 11 bases between them. Germline V lookup: CDR1 SQVTM, CDR2 ANQGSEA. Molecular barcoding with unique molecular identifiers was used for the TCRbeta library. MiXCR, applied by TCRdb to the PCR reads, yields one record per CDR3 protein. This sample carries 490,000 or so distinct CDR3 sequences, about an eighth of them seen once, and the ten largest clones take around 6%.

This TCR was recovered from a human donor who donated a stem cell graft to a child with combined immunodeficiency. This chain uses TRBV29-1 with TRBJ2-3; D is ambiguous. Source: PBMCs from the stem cell graft donor, taken from the stem cell graft. The chain's CDR3 is CSGTDPSTDTQYF. DNA for the CDR3: TGCAGCGGGACGGATCCTAGCACAGATACGCAGTATTTT.